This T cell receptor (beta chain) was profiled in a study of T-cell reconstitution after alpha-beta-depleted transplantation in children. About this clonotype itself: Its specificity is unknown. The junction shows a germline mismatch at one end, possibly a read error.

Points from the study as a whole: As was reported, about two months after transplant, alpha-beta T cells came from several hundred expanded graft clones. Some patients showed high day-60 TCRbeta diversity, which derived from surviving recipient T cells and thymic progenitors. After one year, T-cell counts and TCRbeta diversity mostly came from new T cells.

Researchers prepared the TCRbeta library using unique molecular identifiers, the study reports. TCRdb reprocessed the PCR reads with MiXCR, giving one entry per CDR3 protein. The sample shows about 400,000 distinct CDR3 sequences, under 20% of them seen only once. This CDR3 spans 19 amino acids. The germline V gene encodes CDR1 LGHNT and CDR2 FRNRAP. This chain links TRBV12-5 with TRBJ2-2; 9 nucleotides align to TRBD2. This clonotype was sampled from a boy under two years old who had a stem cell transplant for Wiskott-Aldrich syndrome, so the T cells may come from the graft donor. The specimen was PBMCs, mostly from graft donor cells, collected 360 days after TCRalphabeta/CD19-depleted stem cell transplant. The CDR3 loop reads CASGLWLPSGRLNTGELLF. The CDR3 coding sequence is TGTGCTAGTGGTTTGTGGCTTCCGAGCGGGAGGCTTAACACCGGGGAGCTGCTTTTT.